Shown below are 10 T cell receptor beta chains from a single sample sequenced in a study of blood T cell repertoires in COVID-19. Measured with immunoSEQ multiplex PCR; TCRdb has only the in-frame clones, and not every one. The sample has 320,000 or so clones, around 90% seen once; the top ten hold roughly 5.3%. Sequenced material: PBMCs or T cells enriched from blood (not recorded which). These TCRs come from a man aged 55-75 years who had recovered from COVID-19.

This chain links TRBV7-9 with TRBJ1-1; maybe TRBD1 (5 bases). Trimming stripped 7 bases from V and 2 bases from J, with 17 bases between. Germline V lookup: CDR1 SEHNR, CDR2 FQNEAQ (reference sequence). This CDR3 has 15 residues. CDR3 residues: CASTSLRQRNTEAFF. The CDR3 bases are TGTGCCAGCACCTCACTCAGACAGCGTAACACTGAAGCTTTCTTT.

A word on this clone: The same CDR3 also results from other DNA sequences found in this sample. The chain carries TRBV18 and TRBJ2-3; D not resolved. Germline V gives CDR1 KGHSH, CDR2 LQKENI. The CDR3 is 12 residues long. V was shortened by 3 bases and J by 2 bases, with 3 bases between the two germline ends. CDR3 bases: TGTGCCAGCTCACCTTACACAGATACGCAGTATTTT. It encodes CASSPYTDTQYF.

The chain employs TRBV5-4 and TRBJ2-3; D is unclear. The germline V and J ends were trimmed by 3 bases and 2 bases, with 7 bases remaining between them. Germline CDR1 reads SGHNT; CDR2 reads YYREEE (reference sequence). The CDR3 runs to 13 residues. DNA for the CDR3: TGTGCCAGCAGCTCCGTATACACAGATACGCAGTATTTT. Translated: CASSSVYTDTQYF.

The chain couples TRBV6-5 to TRBJ2-1; D remains unclear. The CDR3 consists of 16 residues. The germline V gene has CDR1 MNHEY and CDR2 SVGAGI. Trimming removed 4 bases at V and 4 bases at J, with 17 bases between. The CDR3 here is CASSLTARLDYNEQFF. The CDR3 DNA reads as TGTGCCAGCAGTTTAACGGCGCGCCTAGATTACAATGAGCAGTTCTTC.

The V call is TRBV19, the J call TRBJ1-1; D uncertain. This CDR3 is 13 amino acids long. V lost 1 base and J 0 bases, leaving 3 bases between the germline ends. Germline CDR1 reads LNHDA; CDR2 reads SQIVND (reference sequence). In DNA form, the CDR3 reads TGTGCCAGTAGTATAGCGGTGAACACTGAAGCTTTCTTT. This encodes CASSIAVNTEAFF.

Here the CDR3 DNA reads TGTGCCAGCAGTCGGACTTACGAGCAGTACTTC. As protein: CASSRTYEQYF. The chain joins TRBV11-2 to TRBJ2-7, with D perhaps matching TRBD2 (5 bases). There are 11 residues in the CDR3. Trimming shortened V by 6 bases and J by 4 bases, and 7 bases separated the two germline ends. The germline CDR1 and CDR2 sequences are SGHAT and FQNNGV.

This chain connects TRBV9 to TRBJ1-1, with D perhaps TRBD1 (5 bases). The V gene lost 0 bases and the J gene lost 1 base, with 10 bases spanning the gap. Germline CDR1 reads SGDLS; CDR2 reads YYNGEE. This CDR3 region has 15 residues. CDR3 in amino acids: CASSVGGVPNTEAFF. CDR3 DNA: TGTGCCAGCAGCGTAGGGGGGGTCCCGAACACTGAAGCTTTCTTT.

This chain links TRBV2 with TRBJ2-7, with 7 bases identical to TRBD1. The CDR3 has 13 amino acids. V dropped 3 bases and J dropped 10; count of bases not matched to a gene: 9. Germline CDR1 reads SNHLY; CDR2 reads FYNNEI. CDR3 DNA: TGTGCCAGCAGTGATTCGGGACAGAGGGATCAGTACTTC. Translating it yields CASSDSGQRDQYF.

This rearrangement joins TRBV5-1 to TRBJ2-7; 13 bases are shared with TRBD2. This CDR3 contains 17 residues. Losses at the gene ends were 1 base for V and 2 bases for J; bases not matched to a gene: 6. Germline CDR1 and CDR2: SGHRS and YFSETQ. The CDR3 DNA is TGCGCCAGCAGCTTGCTTGGGACTAGCGGGGACCCCTACGAGCAGTACTTC. It specifies CASSLLGTSGDPYEQYF. Combining the CDR3 with reference TRBV5-1 and TRBJ2-7 gives the whole variable domain KAGVTQTPRYLIKTRGQQVTLSCSPISGHRSVSWYQQTPGQGLQFLFEYFSETQRNKGNFPGRFSGRQFSNSRSEMNVSTLELGDSALYLCASSLLGTSGDPYEQYFGPGTRLTVT.

The chain is built from TRBV24-1 and TRBJ2-1; 8 positions match TRBD2. V trimming: 6 bases; J trimming: 0 bases; junction bases outside the gene matches: 6. This CDR3 has 16 amino acids. CDR1 KGHDR and CDR2 SFDVKD come from the germline V gene. The DNA for the CDR3 is TGTGCCACCAGTATCGAGCGGGGGAGCTCCTACAATGAGCAGTTCTTC. Translation: CATSIERGSSYNEQFF.